The source of this T cell receptor beta chain is a study of cytomegalovirus exposure and HLA in healthy donors. In the study overall: Clustering assigned approximately 79% of the approximately 430 genotyped donors to the Caucasian-associated ancestry cluster.

This CDR3 is 15 amino acids long. CDR1 is SNHLY, CDR2 FYNNEI, per germline. With 6 bases removed from V and 6 bases from J, the gap between germline ends came to 18 bases. In the case of this clone: The antigen is undetermined.

General observations from the study: A later analysis linked a missense DCLRE1C variant to TCR beta V- and J-gene trimming. Researchers reported in a later analysis that common viral pathogens appeared linked to several top clusters. The study listed under 200 cytomegalovirus-associated TCR beta chains.

Use of 60 Vbeta and 13 Jbeta primers characterized the PCR. Method: immunoSEQ multiplex PCR; TCRdb's copy keeps in-frame clones and lacks some. The profile covers approximately 150,000 clones, with roughly 89% appearing a single time and 0.85% to 1% taken by the ten largest. The receptor was isolated from a woman aged 25 to 39 in good health and CMV-seronegative. The chain has TRBV2 and TRBJ2-1; a weak D match, TRBD2 (6 bases). Sequences were obtained from PBMCs. CDR3 DNA: TGTGCCAGCAGCGGGGGACGGATGTCCGGCAATGAGCAGTTCTTC. It is translated as CASSGGRMSGNEQFF.